The 3 T cell receptor beta chains given below trace back to one sample, sequenced in a study of beta chain features in type 1 diabetes. No antigen is known for these receptors. Study findings and constraints: Shorter TCRB CDR3s, moderately but significantly so, were found in Type 1 diabetes patients in all four CD4+ subsets.

Isolated RNA was reverse transcribed in full, so expressed TCRB transcripts were sequenced. Measured with immunoSEQ multiplex PCR; TCRdb has only the in-frame clones, and not every one. This sample has roughly 300,000 clones; 14% occur once, and the top ten carry roughly 0.018%. Sequencing was done on a sample of naive CD4+ T cells from blood. These TCRs come from a man aged 30-40 years with type 1 diabetes.

This sequence joins TRBV11-1 and TRBJ2-6; D not certain. There are 14 residues in the CDR3. V was pared by 4 bases and J by 5 bases, with 9 bases between. Germline values: CDR1 SGHAT, CDR2 FQDESV (reference sequence). This CDR3 is CASSSLDRANVLTF. Written as DNA, the CDR3 is TGTGCCAGCAGCTCTCTAGATAGGGCCAACGTCCTGACTTTC. The full variable domain, its missing parts supplied by reference TRBV11-1 and TRBJ2-6, is EAEVAQSPRYKITEKSQAVAFWCDPISGHATLYWYRQILGQGPELLVQFQDESVVDDSQLPKDRFSAERLKGVDSTLKIQPAELGDSAMYLCASSSLDRANVLTFGAGSRLTVL.

This clone showed up just a few times. V gene TRBV7-9 combines with J gene TRBJ2-6; TRBD2 is a possible D gene (5 bases). Germline CDR1 SEHNR, CDR2 FQNEAQ (reference sequence). The CDR3 extends over 16 amino acids. V dropped 3 bases and J dropped 0 bases, with 9 bases sitting between them. Here the CDR3 DNA reads TGTGCCAGCAGCTTTGGACTGAACTCTGGGGCCAACGTCCTGACTTTC. It is translated as CASSFGLNSGANVLTF.

J is TRBJ1-1 and V is TRBV27; TRBD1 agrees at 9 bases. The CDR3 contains 13 residues. V was clipped by 6 bases and J by 5 bases; unmatched bases: 4. CDR1 and CDR2 (germline): MNHEY, SMNVEV (reference sequence). The CDR3 spells CASRGTGWTEAFF. The CDR3 nucleotides are TGTGCCAGCAGAGGGACAGGGTGGACTGAAGCTTTCTTT.